This T cell receptor (beta chain) stems from a study of blood T cell repertoires in COVID-19. Whole-study context: COVID-19 samples from acute and convalescent phases originated in the United States, Italy and Spain.

Using immunoSEQ multiplex PCR, the repertoire was profiled, and TCRdb retains in-frame clones only, with some absent. The sample lists about 230,000 clones, around 84% occurring once. Seattle enrolled patients during active infection and tracked them longitudinally. Germline V lookup: CDR1 SGHTA, CDR2 FQGNSA. The V end lost 0 bases, the J end lost 5 bases, and 11 bases lay between the germline ends. The CDR3 has 14 residues. The receptor comes from a man between 45 and 60 years old with COVID-19, enrolled during active disease. V gene TRBV7-2 combines with J gene TRBJ2-7, with a possible D match to TRBD2 (7 bases). Sequenced material: peripheral blood. CDR3 sequence: CASSLARGRDEQYF. For the CDR3, the DNA is TGTGCCAGCAGCTTAGCGAGGGGGAGGGACGAGCAGTACTTC.